Given below is one T cell receptor beta chain in context. PCR amplification relied on 60 Vbeta primers (plus 13 Jbeta primers). Assay used: immunoSEQ multiplex PCR; TCRdb lists only in-frame clones, some missing. The sample records roughly 120,000 clones, around three quarters being singletons. The CDR3 runs to 17 residues. Germline V gene sequence: CDR1 SGDLS, CDR2 YYNGEE. The ends lost 4 bases at V and 8 bases at J; junction bases unmatched: 17. This sample stems from a study of cytomegalovirus exposure and HLA in healthy donors. The chain uses TRBV9 and TRBJ1-4; TRBD1 aligns across 7 bases. The receptor comes from a woman aged 18-29 years in good health and CMV-seropositive. Sample: PBMCs. The CDR3: CASSPRLEGGEGEKLFF. CDR3 coding DNA: TGTGCCAGCAGCCCAAGACTCGAAGGGGGCGAGGGCGAAAAACTGTTTTTT.